The rows below give T cell receptor beta chains drawn from one sample of a study of shared clonotypes between healthy human individuals. TCRdb's table, derived via immunoSEQ multiplex PCR, lists solely in-frame clones and lacks some. Of hundreds of thousands of clones listed, about 98% were seen once; the top ten hold 0.3%. Sequencing was carried out using naive CD8+ T cells sorted from blood. Receptors were obtained from a man in his thirties or forties in good health. CDR3s include the opening cysteine and the closing phenylalanine or tryptophan. Each record gives: V gene, J gene, clone size, D gene, CDR3 protein, CDR3 DNA. A D gene is named only where the DNA matches it firmly. Part of the rows lack a size; the others show once, few, many or a class for expanded clones.

V gene: TRBV29-1; J gene: TRBJ2-7; clone size: NA; D gene: NA; CDR3 protein: CSVGPPAGLGEQYF; CDR3 DNA: TGCAGCGTGGGTCCCCCCGCCGGTCTAGGCGAGCAGTACTTC
V gene: TRBV13; J gene: TRBJ2-2; clone size: NA; D gene: NA; CDR3 protein: CASRPAYPPGELFF; CDR3 DNA: TGTGCCAGCAGACCCGCGTATCCCCCCGGGGAGCTGTTTTTT
V gene: TRBV10-1; J gene: TRBJ2-7; clone size: NA; D gene: TRBD2; CDR3 protein: CASSDGLAGGISYEQYF; CDR3 DNA: TGCGCCAGCAGTGATGGCCTAGCGGGAGGAATCTCCTACGAGCAGTACTTC
V gene: TRBV29-1; J gene: TRBJ2-1; clone size: NA; D gene: NA; CDR3 protein: CSVERWTSNEQFF; CDR3 DNA: TGCAGCGTTGAAAGGTGGACTTCCAATGAGCAGTTCTTC
V gene: TRBV14; J gene: TRBJ2-4; clone size: NA; D gene: NA; CDR3 protein: CASSPWGNIQYF; CDR3 DNA: TGTGCCAGCAGCCCGTGGGGAAACATTCAGTACTTC
V gene: TRBV10-3; J gene: TRBJ2-1; clone size: NA; D gene: TRBD1; CDR3 protein: CAISDPTRTGGPSYNEQFF; CDR3 DNA: TGTGCCATCAGTGACCCGACCAGGACAGGGGGCCCTTCCTACAATGAGCAGTTCTTC
V gene: TRBV6-1; J gene: TRBJ2-7; clone size: NA; D gene: NA; CDR3 protein: CASSASQQGYSYEQYF; CDR3 DNA: TGTGCCAGCAGTGCGTCACAACAGGGTTACTCCTACGAGCAGTACTTC
V gene: TRBV4-1; J gene: TRBJ2-3; clone size: NA; D gene: TRBD2; CDR3 protein: CASSQERLAGSTDTQYF; CDR3 DNA: TGCGCCAGCAGCCAAGAGCGGCTAGCGGGAAGCACAGATACGCAGTATTTT
V gene: TRBV7-9; J gene: TRBJ2-3; clone size: NA; D gene: TRBD1; CDR3 protein: CASSSRTAWDSHTQYF; CDR3 DNA: TGTGCCAGCAGCTCAAGGACAGCCTGGGACAGTCATACGCAGTATTTT
V gene: TRBV29-1; J gene: TRBJ2-6; clone size: NA; D gene: NA; CDR3 protein: CSAQGPRTSGANVLTF; CDR3 DNA: TGCAGCGCTCAGGGTCCCAGAACCTCTGGGGCCAACGTCCTGACTTTC
V gene: TRBV12-5; J gene: TRBJ2-1; clone size: NA; D gene: NA; CDR3 protein: CASGYSGGYNEQFF; CDR3 DNA: TGTGCTAGTGGTTACAGTGGAGGTTACAATGAGCAGTTCTTC
V gene: TRBV19; J gene: TRBJ2-1; clone size: NA; D gene: NA; CDR3 protein: CATRGSSYNEQFF; CDR3 DNA: TGTGCCACACGGGGGAGCTCCTACAATGAGCAGTTCTTC
V gene: TRBV27; J gene: TRBJ2-7; clone size: NA; D gene: NA; CDR3 protein: CASNAGGEQYF; CDR3 DNA: TGTGCCAGCAACGCTGGGGGCGAGCAGTACTTC
V gene: TRBV5-1; J gene: TRBJ2-1; clone size: NA; D gene: TRBD2; CDR3 protein: CASSTAILGASGTHSYNEQFF; CDR3 DNA: TGCGCCAGCAGCACAGCTATACTTGGGGCTAGCGGGACTCACTCCTACAATGAGCAGTTCTTC
V gene: TRBV10-1; J gene: TRBJ2-3; clone size: NA; D gene: NA; CDR3 protein: CASSEHISDTQYF; CDR3 DNA: TGCGCCAGCAGTGAACATATTTCAGATACGCAGTATTTT
V gene: TRBV28; J gene: TRBJ1-1; clone size: NA; D gene: TRBD1; CDR3 protein: CASSIQGAMNTEAFF; CDR3 DNA: TGTGCCAGCAGTATTCAGGGGGCAATGAACACTGAAGCTTTCTTT
V gene: TRBV29-1; J gene: TRBJ2-7; clone size: NA; D gene: TRBD2; CDR3 protein: CSVRLAGGPGSYEQYF; CDR3 DNA: TGCAGCGTTAGGCTAGCGGGAGGGCCGGGGTCCTACGAGCAGTACTTC
V gene: TRBV9; J gene: TRBJ2-3; clone size: NA; D gene: NA; CDR3 protein: CASSAVGDSGGGDTQYF; CDR3 DNA: TGTGCCAGCAGCGCCGTGGGGGACTCAGGCGGAGGCGATACGCAGTATTTT
V gene: TRBV27; J gene: TRBJ2-1; clone size: NA; D gene: NA; CDR3 protein: CASSFNSYNEQFF; CDR3 DNA: TGTGCCAGCAGTTTCAACAGTTACAATGAGCAGTTCTTC
V gene: TRBV2; J gene: TRBJ1-2; clone size: NA; D gene: NA; CDR3 protein: CASSSGRGGYTF; CDR3 DNA: TGTGCCAGCAGTTCCGGCAGGGGTGGCTACACCTTC
V gene: TRBV27; J gene: TRBJ1-2; clone size: NA; D gene: NA; CDR3 protein: CASSLSFRRNYGYTF; CDR3 DNA: TGTGCCAGCAGTTTATCGTTCCGTAGGAACTATGGCTACACCTTC
V gene: TRBV11-2; J gene: TRBJ2-1; clone size: NA; D gene: TRBD2; CDR3 protein: CASSLGRTSGSEQFF; CDR3 DNA: TGTGCCAGCAGCTTAGGGCGGACTAGCGGGAGTGAGCAGTTCTTC
V gene: TRBV7-8; J gene: TRBJ1-1; clone size: NA; D gene: NA; CDR3 protein: CASSHRDSEAFF; CDR3 DNA: TGTGCCAGCAGCCACAGGGATTCTGAAGCTTTCTTT
V gene: TRBV14; J gene: TRBJ2-5; clone size: NA; D gene: NA; CDR3 protein: CASSQIGAGQETQYF; CDR3 DNA: TGTGCCAGCAGCCAAATCGGGGCGGGGCAAGAGACCCAGTACTTC
V gene: TRBV27; J gene: TRBJ2-1; clone size: NA; D gene: NA; CDR3 protein: CASSFWGSSYNEQFF; CDR3 DNA: TGTGCCAGCAGTTTCTGGGGGAGCTCCTACAATGAGCAGTTCTTC
V gene: TRBV7-8; J gene: TRBJ1-5; clone size: NA; D gene: NA; CDR3 protein: CASSRVESNQPQHF; CDR3 DNA: TGTGCCAGCAGCCGGGTAGAGAGCAATCAGCCCCAGCATTTT
V gene: TRBV27; J gene: TRBJ2-1; clone size: NA; D gene: NA; CDR3 protein: CASSFSGTLHNEQFF; CDR3 DNA: TGTGCCAGCAGTTTCTCCGGGACACTTCACAATGAGCAGTTCTTC
V gene: TRBV27; J gene: TRBJ2-6; clone size: NA; D gene: NA; CDR3 protein: CASSGGFGANVLTF; CDR3 DNA: TGTGCCAGCAGCGGAGGATTTGGGGCCAACGTCCTGACTTTC
V gene: TRBV11-1; J gene: TRBJ2-7; clone size: NA; D gene: NA; CDR3 protein: CASSLEGSYEQYF; CDR3 DNA: TGTGCCAGCAGCTTAGAGGGCAGCTACGAGCAGTACTTC
V gene: TRBV4-3; J gene: TRBJ1-1; clone size: NA; D gene: NA; CDR3 protein: CASSQDPGGNTEAFF; CDR3 DNA: TGCGCCAGCAGCCAAGATCCCGGGGGGAACACTGAAGCTTTCTTT
V gene: TRBV27; J gene: TRBJ1-2; clone size: NA; D gene: TRBD1; CDR3 protein: CASSIDRGGGYTF; CDR3 DNA: TGTGCCAGCTCTATCGACAGGGGCGGGGGCTACACCTTC
V gene: TRBV18; J gene: TRBJ2-7; clone size: NA; D gene: NA; CDR3 protein: CASSPARAYEQYF; CDR3 DNA: TGTGCCAGCTCACCAGCCAGGGCCTACGAGCAGTACTTC
V gene: TRBV15; J gene: TRBJ1-1; clone size: NA; D gene: NA; CDR3 protein: CATSRDNTEAFF; CDR3 DNA: TGTGCCACCAGCAGAGACAACACTGAAGCTTTCTTT
V gene: TRBV5-1; J gene: TRBJ2-5; clone size: NA; D gene: NA; CDR3 protein: CASSGSRPAKETQYF; CDR3 DNA: TGCGCCAGCAGCGGGAGCAGGCCGGCCAAAGAGACCCAGTACTTC
V gene: TRBV7-6; J gene: TRBJ1-4; clone size: NA; D gene: NA; CDR3 protein: CASGLGEKLFF; CDR3 DNA: TGTGCCAGCGGGTTGGGTGAAAAACTGTTTTTT
V gene: TRBV29-1; J gene: TRBJ1-1; clone size: NA; D gene: TRBD1; CDR3 protein: CSVTGVLEPGQMNTEAFF; CDR3 DNA: TGCAGCGTTACGGGCGTCCTAGAACCGGGACAGATGAACACTGAAGCTTTCTTT
V gene: TRBV30; J gene: TRBJ2-1; clone size: NA; D gene: NA; CDR3 protein: CAWSSGIYNEQFF; CDR3 DNA: TGTGCCTGGAGTAGCGGCATCTACAATGAGCAGTTCTTC
V gene: TRBV11-2; J gene: TRBJ2-7; clone size: NA; D gene: TRBD2; CDR3 protein: CASSSSPTSGRTYEQYF; CDR3 DNA: TGTGCCAGCAGCTCCTCCCCGACTAGCGGACGAACCTACGAGCAGTACTTC
V gene: TRBV4-1; J gene: TRBJ1-2; clone size: once; D gene: NA; CDR3 protein: CASSLTGLSDGYTF; CDR3 DNA: TGCGCCAGCAGCCTCACAGGGTTGTCGGATGGCTACACCTTC
V gene: TRBV2; J gene: TRBJ1-4; clone size: NA; D gene: NA; CDR3 protein: CASHLWVYDEKLFF; CDR3 DNA: TGTGCCAGCCATCTCTGGGTTTATGATGAAAAACTGTTTTTT
V gene: TRBV13; J gene: TRBJ2-6; clone size: NA; D gene: NA; CDR3 protein: CASSSRDIYSGANVLTF; CDR3 DNA: TGTGCCAGCAGCTCCCGGGACATCTACTCTGGGGCCAACGTCCTGACTTTC
V gene: TRBV28; J gene: TRBJ2-7; clone size: NA; D gene: TRBD2; CDR3 protein: CASSFGRAPYEQYF; CDR3 DNA: TGTGCCAGCAGTTTCGGGAGGGCCCCCTACGAGCAGTACTTC
V gene: TRBV5-4; J gene: TRBJ2-6; clone size: NA; D gene: NA; CDR3 protein: CASSDYGSSGANVLTF; CDR3 DNA: TGTGCCAGCAGCGACTACGGAAGCTCTGGGGCCAACGTCCTGACTTTC
V gene: TRBV7-9; J gene: TRBJ2-5; clone size: NA; D gene: TRBD2; CDR3 protein: CASSTRLAHYLETQYF; CDR3 DNA: TGTGCCAGCAGCACCCGACTAGCCCATTACCTAGAGACCCAGTACTTC
V gene: TRBV5-5; J gene: TRBJ2-7; clone size: NA; D gene: NA; CDR3 protein: CASSFGPDYDYEQYF; CDR3 DNA: TGTGCCAGCAGCTTCGGTCCGGACTACGACTACGAGCAGTACTTC
V gene: TRBV7-9; J gene: TRBJ1-4; clone size: NA; D gene: NA; CDR3 protein: CASSSLLGATNEKLFF; CDR3 DNA: TGTGCCAGCAGCTCCCTCCTGGGGGCAACTAATGAAAAACTGTTTTTT
V gene: TRBV5-4; J gene: TRBJ2-2; clone size: NA; D gene: NA; CDR3 protein: CASSLALDNTGELFF; CDR3 DNA: TGTGCCAGCAGCTTGGCCCTAGACAACACCGGGGAGCTGTTTTTT
V gene: TRBV14; J gene: TRBJ2-6; clone size: NA; D gene: TRBD2; CDR3 protein: CASRENRLAGSSSGANVLTF; CDR3 DNA: TGTGCCAGCAGGGAGAACCGACTAGCGGGCAGTAGCTCTGGGGCCAACGTCCTGACTTTC
V gene: TRBV10-3; J gene: TRBJ2-7; clone size: NA; D gene: TRBD2; CDR3 protein: CAIGGLASYEQYF; CDR3 DNA: TGTGCCATCGGGGGACTAGCGTCCTACGAGCAGTACTTC
V gene: TRBV13; J gene: TRBJ2-3; clone size: NA; D gene: TRBD2; CDR3 protein: CASSLGTLPSGRIDTQYF; CDR3 DNA: TGTGCCAGCAGCTTAGGTACGCTGCCTAGCGGGAGGATAGATACGCAGTATTTT
V gene: TRBV4-1; J gene: TRBJ2-1; clone size: once; D gene: TRBD2; CDR3 protein: CASSQDGSSGISQFF; CDR3 DNA: TGCGCCAGCAGCCAAGATGGTTCTAGCGGGATTTCACAGTTCTTC
V gene: TRBV30; J gene: TRBJ2-3; clone size: NA; D gene: NA; CDR3 protein: CAWSADTQYF; CDR3 DNA: TGTGCCTGGAGTGCCGATACGCAGTATTTT
V gene: TRBV11-2; J gene: TRBJ2-1; clone size: NA; D gene: NA; CDR3 protein: CASSLDIRTSSEQFF; CDR3 DNA: TGTGCCAGCAGCTTAGATATTCGGACCTCTAGTGAGCAGTTCTTC
V gene: TRBV19; J gene: TRBJ1-2; clone size: NA; D gene: NA; CDR3 protein: CASSLEEGSAYGYTF; CDR3 DNA: TGTGCCAGTAGTCTCGAAGAGGGGTCGGCCTATGGCTACACCTTC
V gene: TRBV7-8; J gene: TRBJ1-5; clone size: NA; D gene: NA; CDR3 protein: CASSLWGGYNQPQHF; CDR3 DNA: TGTGCCAGCAGCTTATGGGGGGGATACAATCAGCCCCAGCATTTT
V gene: TRBV27; J gene: TRBJ2-7; clone size: NA; D gene: NA; CDR3 protein: CASSLSAGNEQYF; CDR3 DNA: TGTGCCAGCAGTTTATCTGCGGGGAACGAGCAGTACTTC
V gene: TRBV14; J gene: TRBJ2-7; clone size: NA; D gene: NA; CDR3 protein: CASSQVPYEQYF; CDR3 DNA: TGTGCCAGCAGCCAAGTCCCCTACGAGCAGTACTTC
V gene: TRBV7-6; J gene: TRBJ1-5; clone size: NA; D gene: NA; CDR3 protein: CASGEGGGSGNQPQHF; CDR3 DNA: TGTGCCAGCGGGGAAGGAGGTGGTTCGGGGAATCAGCCCCAGCATTTT
V gene: TRBV11-2; J gene: TRBJ2-5; clone size: NA; D gene: TRBD2; CDR3 protein: CASSSRLAGDETQYF; CDR3 DNA: TGTGCCAGCAGCTCCCGACTAGCGGGAGACGAGACCCAGTACTTC
V gene: TRBV11-2; J gene: TRBJ2-7; clone size: NA; D gene: NA; CDR3 protein: CASSLGAGAYEQYF; CDR3 DNA: TGTGCCAGCAGCTTGGGGGCGGGAGCGTACGAGCAGTACTTC